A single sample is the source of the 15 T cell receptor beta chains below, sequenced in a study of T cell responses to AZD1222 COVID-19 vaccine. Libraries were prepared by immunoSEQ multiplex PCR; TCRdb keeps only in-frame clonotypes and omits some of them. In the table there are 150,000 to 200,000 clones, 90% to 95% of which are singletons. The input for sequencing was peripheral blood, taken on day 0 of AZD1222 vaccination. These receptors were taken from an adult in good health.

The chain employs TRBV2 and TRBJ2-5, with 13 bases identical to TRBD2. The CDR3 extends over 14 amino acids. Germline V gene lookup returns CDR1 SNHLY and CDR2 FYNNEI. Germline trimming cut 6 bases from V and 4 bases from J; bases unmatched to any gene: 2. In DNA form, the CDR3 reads TGTGCCAGCAGCCGACTAGCGGGGGGAGAGACCCAGTACTTC. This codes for CASSRLAGGETQYF.

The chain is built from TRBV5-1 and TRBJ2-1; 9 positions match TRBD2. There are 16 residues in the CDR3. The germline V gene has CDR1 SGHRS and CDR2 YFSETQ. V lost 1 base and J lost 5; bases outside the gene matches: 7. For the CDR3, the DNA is TGCGCCAGCAGCTTGAATCTAGCGGGATTCCACAATGAGCAGTTCTTC. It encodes CASSLNLAGFHNEQFF.

The CDR3, as DNA: TGTGCCAGCATGAGCGCTACGAATCAGCCCCAGCATTTT. This encodes CASMSATNQPQHF. V is TRBV28 and J is TRBJ1-5; D gene uncertain. The CDR3 length is 13 residues. Trimming shortened V by 7 bases and J by 4 bases, and 11 bases separated the two germline ends. Germline loops: CDR1 MDHEN, CDR2 SYDVKM.

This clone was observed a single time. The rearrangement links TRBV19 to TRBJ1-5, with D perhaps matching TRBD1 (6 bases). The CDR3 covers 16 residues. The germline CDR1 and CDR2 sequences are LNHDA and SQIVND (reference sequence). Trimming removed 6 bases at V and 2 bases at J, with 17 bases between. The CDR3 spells CASSRYGDTRNQPQHF. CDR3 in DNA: TGTGCCAGTAGCAGATATGGGGACACCCGCAATCAGCCCCAGCATTTT. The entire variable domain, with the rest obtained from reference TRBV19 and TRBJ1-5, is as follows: DGGITQSPKYLFRKEGQNVTLSCEQNLNHDAMYWYRQDPGQGLRLIYYSQIVNDFQKGDIAEGYSVSREKKESFPLTVTSAQKNPTAFYLCASSRYGDTRNQPQHFGDGTRLSIL.

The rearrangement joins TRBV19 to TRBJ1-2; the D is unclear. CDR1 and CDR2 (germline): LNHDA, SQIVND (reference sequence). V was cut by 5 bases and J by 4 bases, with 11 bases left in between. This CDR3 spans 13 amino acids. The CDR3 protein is CASSSSAPYGYTF. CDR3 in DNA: TGTGCCAGTAGTTCGTCTGCTCCCTATGGCTACACCTTC.

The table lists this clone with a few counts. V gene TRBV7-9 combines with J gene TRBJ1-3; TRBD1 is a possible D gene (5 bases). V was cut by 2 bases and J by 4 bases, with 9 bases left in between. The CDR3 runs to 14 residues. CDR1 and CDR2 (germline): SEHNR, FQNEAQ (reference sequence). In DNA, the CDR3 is TGTGCCAGCAGCTTAACAGGAATCGGAAACACCATATATTTT. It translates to CASSLTGIGNTIYF. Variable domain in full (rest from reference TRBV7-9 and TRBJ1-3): DTGVSQNPRHKITKRGQNVTFRCDPISEHNRLYWYRQTLGQGPEFLTYFQNEAQLEKSRLLSDRFSAERPKGSFSTLEIQRTEQGDSAMYLCASSLTGIGNTIYFGEGSWLTVV.

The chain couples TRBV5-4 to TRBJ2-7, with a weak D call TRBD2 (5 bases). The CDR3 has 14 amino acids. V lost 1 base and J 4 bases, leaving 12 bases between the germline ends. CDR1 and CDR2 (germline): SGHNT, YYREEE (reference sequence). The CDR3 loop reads CASSLSRGQYEQYF. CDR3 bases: TGTGCCAGCAGCTTGTCCCGCGGGCAGTACGAGCAGTACTTC. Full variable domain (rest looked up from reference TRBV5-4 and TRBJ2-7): ETGVTQSPTHLIKTRGQQVTLRCSSQSGHNTVSWYQQALGQGPQFIFQYYREEENGRGNFPPRFSGLQFPNYSSELNVNALELDDSALYLCASSLSRGQYEQYFGPGTRLTVT.

The CDR3 sequence is CASSPWTSTSTDTQYF. DNA of the CDR3: TGTGCCAGCAGCCCGTGGACTAGCACTAGCACAGATACGCAGTATTTT. The genes are TRBV11-2 and TRBJ2-3; 8 bases are a match to TRBD2. This CDR3 has 16 amino acids. Germline trimming cut 5 bases from V and 0 bases from J; bases unmatched to any gene: 7. Germline assignment: CDR1 SGHAT and CDR2 FQNNGV.

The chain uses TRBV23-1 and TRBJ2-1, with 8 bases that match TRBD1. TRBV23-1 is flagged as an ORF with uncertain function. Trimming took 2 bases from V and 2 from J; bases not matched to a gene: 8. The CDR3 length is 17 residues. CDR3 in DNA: TGCGCCAGCAGTCAACCTTGGGACAGGCCCACCTACAATGAGCAGTTCTTC. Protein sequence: CASSQPWDRPTYNEQFF.

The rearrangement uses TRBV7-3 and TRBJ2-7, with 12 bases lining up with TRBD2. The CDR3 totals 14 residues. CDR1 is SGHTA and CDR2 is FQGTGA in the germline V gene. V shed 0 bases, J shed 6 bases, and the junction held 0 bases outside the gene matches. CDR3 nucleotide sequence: TGTGCCAGCAGCTTAACGACTAGCGGGAGCGAGCAGTACTTC. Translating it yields CASSLTTSGSEQYF.

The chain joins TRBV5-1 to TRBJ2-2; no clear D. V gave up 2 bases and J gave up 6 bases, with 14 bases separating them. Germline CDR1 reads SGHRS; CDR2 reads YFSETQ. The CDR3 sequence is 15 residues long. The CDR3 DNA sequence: TGCGCCAGCAGCTTAACATCGGTTGGTGCCGGGGAGCTGTTTTTT. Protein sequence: CASSLTSVGAGELFF.

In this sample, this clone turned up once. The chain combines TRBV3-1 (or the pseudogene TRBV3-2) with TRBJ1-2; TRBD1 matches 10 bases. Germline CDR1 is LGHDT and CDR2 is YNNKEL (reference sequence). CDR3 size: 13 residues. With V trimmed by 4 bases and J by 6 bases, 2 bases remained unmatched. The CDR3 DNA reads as TGTGCCAGCAGCCGGGACAGGGGCCATGGCTACACCTTC. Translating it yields CASSRDRGHGYTF.

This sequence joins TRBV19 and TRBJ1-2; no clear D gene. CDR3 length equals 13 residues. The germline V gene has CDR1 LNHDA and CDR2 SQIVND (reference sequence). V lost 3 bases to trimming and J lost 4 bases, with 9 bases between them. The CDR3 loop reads CASSIRQTYGYTF. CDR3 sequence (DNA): TGTGCCAGTAGTATTCGGCAAACCTATGGCTACACCTTC.

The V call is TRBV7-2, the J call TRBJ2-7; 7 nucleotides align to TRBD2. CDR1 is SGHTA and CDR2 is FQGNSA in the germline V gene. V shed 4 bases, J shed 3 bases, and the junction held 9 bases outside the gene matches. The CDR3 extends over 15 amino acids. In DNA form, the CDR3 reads TGTGCCAGCAGCTATACGCTAGCGGAATACTACGAGCAGTACTTC. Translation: CASSYTLAEYYEQYF.

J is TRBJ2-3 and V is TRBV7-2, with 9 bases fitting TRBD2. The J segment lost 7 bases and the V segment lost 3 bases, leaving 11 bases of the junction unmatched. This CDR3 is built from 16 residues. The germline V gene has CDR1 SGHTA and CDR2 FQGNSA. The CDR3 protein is CASSFFSQAGGNTQYF. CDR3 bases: TGTGCCAGCAGCTTTTTCAGCCAGGCGGGGGGGAATACGCAGTATTTT. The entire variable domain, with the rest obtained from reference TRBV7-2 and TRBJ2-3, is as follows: GAGVSQSPSNKVTEKGKDVELRCDPISGHTALYWYRQSLGQGLEFLIYFQGNSAPDKSGLPSDRFSAERTGGSVSTLTIQRTQQEDSAVYLCASSFFSQAGGNTQYFGPGTRLTVL.